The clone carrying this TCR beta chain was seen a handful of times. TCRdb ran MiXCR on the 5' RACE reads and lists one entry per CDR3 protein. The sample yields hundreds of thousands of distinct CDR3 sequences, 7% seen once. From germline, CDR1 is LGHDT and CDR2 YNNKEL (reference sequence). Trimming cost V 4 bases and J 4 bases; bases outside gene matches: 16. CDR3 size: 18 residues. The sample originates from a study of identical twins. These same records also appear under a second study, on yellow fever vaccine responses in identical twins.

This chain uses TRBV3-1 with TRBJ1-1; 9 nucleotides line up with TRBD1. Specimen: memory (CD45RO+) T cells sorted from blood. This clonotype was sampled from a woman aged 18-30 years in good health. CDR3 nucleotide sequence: TGTGCCAGCAGCCGGTCGAGCGGGACAGGGACCTTGGGCACTGAAGCTTTCTTT. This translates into CASSRSSGTGTLGTEAFF.